This T cell receptor (beta chain) was identified in a study of PD-1 blockade in classical Hodgkin lymphoma. Germline values: CDR1 SGHTA, CDR2 FQGTGA. The V end was cut by 5 bases, the J end by 7 bases, with 24 bases between. CDR3 length: 17 residues. Every patient was affected by relapse after autologous stem cell transplantation, while exposure to brentuximab vedotin was not uniform. This clone was counted once. Assay: immunoSEQ multiplex PCR; the TCRdb copy retains only in-frame clones and omits some. Counted here are some 40,000 clones, over 65% occurring once; the ten biggest clones make up roughly 11%.

The chain uses TRBV7-3 and TRBJ2-1, with D unclear. This receptor was taken from a human donor with classical Hodgkin lymphoma. The sample in question was peripheral blood mononuclear cells (PBMCs), obtained at baseline. CDR3: CASSPHPAYEATNEQFF. CDR3 DNA: TGTGCCAGCAGCCCTCACCCGGCCTACGAGGCTACTAATGAGCAGTTCTTC.